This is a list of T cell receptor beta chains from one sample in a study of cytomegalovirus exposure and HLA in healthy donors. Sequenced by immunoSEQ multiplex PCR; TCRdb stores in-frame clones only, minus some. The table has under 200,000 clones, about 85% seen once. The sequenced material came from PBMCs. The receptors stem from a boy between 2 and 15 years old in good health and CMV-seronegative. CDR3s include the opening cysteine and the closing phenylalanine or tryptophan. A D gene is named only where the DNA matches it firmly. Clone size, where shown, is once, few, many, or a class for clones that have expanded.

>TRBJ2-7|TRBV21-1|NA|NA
CASSTGQGWEQYF
TGTGCCAGCAGCACGGGACAGGGCTGGGAGCAGTACTTC
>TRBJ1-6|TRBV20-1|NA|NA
CSAGRAPLHF
TGCAGTGCTGGCCGGGCACCCCTCCACTTT
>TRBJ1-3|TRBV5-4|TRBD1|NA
CASSADRNSGNTIYF
TGTGCCAGCAGCGCGGACAGGAACTCTGGAAACACCATATATTTT
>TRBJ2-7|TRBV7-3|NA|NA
CASSLSAGNYEQYF
TGTGCCAGCAGCTTAAGTGCGGGGAACTACGAGCAGTACTTC
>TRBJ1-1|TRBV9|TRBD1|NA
CASSLTGTGGLTEAFF
TGTGCCAGCAGCCTCACCGGGACAGGGGGCCTAACTGAAGCTTTCTTT
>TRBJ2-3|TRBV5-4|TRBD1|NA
CASSLARTGGTDTQYF
TGTGCCAGCAGCTTGGCCCGGACAGGGGGCACAGATACGCAGTATTTT
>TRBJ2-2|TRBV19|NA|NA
CASRPGTRTGELFF
TGTGCCAGTAGGCCGGGAACAAGGACCGGGGAGCTGTTTTTT
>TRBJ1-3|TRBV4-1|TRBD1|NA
CASSRDGDRGPFSGNTIYF
TGCGCCAGCAGCCGGGATGGGGACAGGGGACCCTTTTCTGGAAACACCATATATTTT
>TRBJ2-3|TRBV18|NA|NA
CASSPRGDTQYF
TGTGCCAGCTCACCTCGGGGAGATACGCAGTATTTT
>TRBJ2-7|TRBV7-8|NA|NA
CASSLGTHSYEQYF
TGTGCCAGCAGCTTAGGTACACACTCCTACGAGCAGTACTTC
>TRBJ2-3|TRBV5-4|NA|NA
CATTSFGTDTQYF
TGTGCCACTACTTCCTTTGGCACAGATACGCAGTATTTT
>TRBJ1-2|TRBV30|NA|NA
CVATTTGLGSSEYGYTF
TGTGTTGCAACGACAACAGGGTTGGGTTCTTCCGAATATGGCTACACCTTC
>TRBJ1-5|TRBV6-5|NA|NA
CASGNGENQPQHF
TGTGCCAGCGGTAACGGGGAAAATCAGCCCCAGCATTTT
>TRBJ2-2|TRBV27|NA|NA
CASTWRTIGANTGELFF
TGTGCCAGCACCTGGCGGACAATCGGAGCGAACACCGGGGAGCTGTTTTTT
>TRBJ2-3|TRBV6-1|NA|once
CASSDLQGSDTQYF
TGTGCCAGCAGTGACCTACAGGGATCAGATACGCAGTATTTT
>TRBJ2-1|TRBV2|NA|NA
CASSGTGKQFF
TGTGCCAGCAGTGGTACGGGAAAGCAGTTCTTC
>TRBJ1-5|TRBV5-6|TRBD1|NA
CASSLLTGDNQPQHF
TGTGCCAGCAGCTTGTTGACAGGGGATAATCAGCCCCAGCATTTT
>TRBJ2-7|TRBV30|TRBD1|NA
CAWNGGTGAYEQYF
TGTGCCTGGAATGGGGGGACAGGGGCCTACGAGCAGTACTTC
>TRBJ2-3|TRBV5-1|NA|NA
CASSLAGWQGMGDTQYF
TGCGCCAGCAGCTTGGCGGGCTGGCAGGGGATGGGGGATACGCAGTATTTT
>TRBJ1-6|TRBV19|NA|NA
CASSPIKRGISPLHF
TGTGCCAGTAGTCCCATCAAACGAGGAATATCACCCCTCCACTTT
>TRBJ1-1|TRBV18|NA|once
CASSPSGAMNTEAFF
TGTGCCAGCTCACCTTCTGGGGCGATGAACACTGAAGCTTTCTTT
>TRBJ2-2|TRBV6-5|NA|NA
CASSYFSSAGTGELFF
TGTGCCAGCAGTTACTTCTCCTCTGCGGGCACCGGGGAGCTGTTTTTT
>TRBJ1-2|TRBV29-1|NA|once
CSVEVGSNYGYTF
TGCAGCGTTGAAGTTGGGAGCAACTATGGCTACACCTTC
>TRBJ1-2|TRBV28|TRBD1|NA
CASSSGQVDGYTF
TGTGCCAGCAGCTCAGGACAGGTTGATGGCTACACCTTC
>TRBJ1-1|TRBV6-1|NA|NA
CASSSPSKNTEAFF
TGTGCCAGCAGTAGCCCCTCGAAAAACACTGAAGCTTTCTTT
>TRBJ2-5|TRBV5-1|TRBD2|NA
CASSLPLAGGTQETQYF
TGCGCCAGCAGCTTGCCCCTAGCGGGGGGGACTCAAGAGACCCAGTACTTC
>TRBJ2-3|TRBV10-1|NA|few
CASSELGTSTDTQYF
TGCGCCAGCAGTGAGCTTGGGACTAGCACAGATACGCAGTATTTT
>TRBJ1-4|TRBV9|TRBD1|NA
CASSVAGTGYEKLFF
TGTGCCAGCAGCGTAGCCGGGACAGGGTACGAAAAACTGTTTTTT
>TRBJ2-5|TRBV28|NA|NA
CASSLGRGGQYF
TGTGCCAGCAGTTTAGGTAGGGGTGGGCAGTACTTC
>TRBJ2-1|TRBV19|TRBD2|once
CASSIIGGELDNEQFF
TGTGCCAGTAGTATTATTGGGGGGGAGCTAGACAATGAGCAGTTCTTC
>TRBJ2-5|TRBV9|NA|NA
CASSELPGGETQYF
TGTGCCAGCAGCGAACTACCGGGTGGGGAGACCCAGTACTTC
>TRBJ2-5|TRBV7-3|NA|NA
CASSIDRKETQYF
TGTGCCAGCAGCATAGACAGGAAAGAGACCCAGTACTTC
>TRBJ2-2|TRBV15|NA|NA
CATSSGGPGELFF
TGTGCCACCAGCAGTGGTGGGCCCGGGGAGCTGTTTTTT
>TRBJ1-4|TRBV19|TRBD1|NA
CASSERGWTGEKLFF
TGTGCCAGTAGCGAAAGGGGCTGGACAGGAGAAAAACTGTTTTTT
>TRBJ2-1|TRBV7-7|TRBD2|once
CASSLAAGGQQFF
TGTGCCAGCAGCTTAGCGGCGGGAGGGCAGCAGTTCTTC
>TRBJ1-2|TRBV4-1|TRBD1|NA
CASSQPKGQPPYGYTF
TGCGCCAGCAGCCAACCCAAGGGACAGCCCCCCTATGGCTACACCTTC
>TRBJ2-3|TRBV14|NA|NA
CASSQARTDTQYF
TGTGCCAGCAGCCAAGCCAGGACTGATACGCAGTATTTT
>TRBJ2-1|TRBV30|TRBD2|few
CAWSLAGGHEQFF
TGTGCCTGGAGCCTAGCGGGAGGGCATGAGCAGTTCTTC
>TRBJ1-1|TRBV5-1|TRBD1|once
CASSSRDRDTEAFF
TGCGCCAGCAGCTCCCGGGACAGGGACACTGAAGCTTTCTTT
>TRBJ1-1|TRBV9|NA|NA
CASSPNPAGATEAFF
TGTGCCAGCAGCCCGAACCCAGCAGGGGCCACTGAAGCTTTCTTT